This T cell receptor (beta chain) came from a study of T cells in localized non-small cell lung cancer. General observations from the study: Heterogeneity stays possible, as sequencing covered only one tumor region. T cell clonality was highest in uninvolved adjacent lung, above tumor.

Method: immunoSEQ multiplex PCR; TCRdb's copy keeps in-frame clones and lacks some. The data contain 75,000 to 95,000 clones, roughly 80% of them singletons. Deletions cut 2 bases from V and 0 bases from J, with 6 bases between. The germline CDR1 and CDR2 sequences are SNHLY and FYNNEI. The CDR3 extends over 14 amino acids. A word on this clone: Its target is not known.

Sequenced material: PBMCs, taken before any cancer treatment. The receptor's source is a man aged 40 to 69 with stage II squamous cell lung carcinoma. The rearrangement joins TRBV2 to TRBJ2-3, with no clear D. The CDR3 DNA reads as TGTGCCAGCAGTGAAAGGGTGAGCACAGATACGCAGTATTTT. This encodes CASSERVSTDTQYF.